The 27 T cell receptor beta chains given below trace back to one sample, sequenced in a study of blood T cell repertoires in COVID-19. Data came from immunoSEQ multiplex PCR; TCRdb stores just in-frame clones and leaves some out. The repertoire consists of approximately 250,000 clones, with roughly 88% occurring once and the leading ten covering approximately 3.4%. Sequencing used PBMCs or T cells enriched from blood (not recorded which). The receptor source for this set is a woman aged 40 to 50 who had been exposed to COVID-19.

The chain employs TRBV2 and TRBJ2-1; D unclear. This CDR3 has 14 residues. From germline, CDR1 is SNHLY and CDR2 FYNNEI. The V gene lost 5 bases and the J gene lost 9 bases, with 17 bases spanning the gap. Here the CDR3 DNA reads TGTGCCAGCAGTAGCACGGCGGTTACGAGTGAGCAGTTCTTC. Its translation is CASSSTAVTSEQFF.

This rearrangement joins TRBV6-5 to TRBJ1-1; unclear D gene. Germline assignment: CDR1 MNHEY and CDR2 SVGAGI. The CDR3 totals 12 residues. The V end lost 8 bases, the J end lost 1 base, and 8 bases lay between the germline ends. The CDR3 sequence: CASHRGNTEAFF. The CDR3 nucleotides are TGTGCCAGCCATAGAGGGAACACTGAAGCTTTCTTT.

V usage is TRBV19 and J usage is TRBJ2-3, with a possible D match to TRBD2 (6 bases). This CDR3 has 14 amino acids. Trimming shortened V by 5 bases and J by 8 bases, and 17 bases separated the two germline ends. From germline, CDR1 is LNHDA and CDR2 SQIVND (reference sequence). The CDR3 DNA reads as TGTGCCAGTAGTTTAGGGACTCCCCAATTTACGCAGTATTTT. It yields the protein CASSLGTPQFTQYF.

This chain joins TRBV2 and TRBJ2-1, with 9 positions matching TRBD1. V shed 2 bases, J shed 5 bases, and the junction held 7 bases outside the gene matches. The germline gives CDR1 SNHLY, CDR2 FYNNEI. The CDR3 is 16 residues long. CDR3 region: CASSEPGTGKDNEQFF. The CDR3 DNA sequence: TGTGCCAGCAGTGAACCCGGGACAGGGAAGGACAATGAGCAGTTCTTC.

The chain recombines TRBV3-1 (or the pseudogene TRBV3-2) with TRBJ1-6, with 7 bases that match TRBD1. Germline trimming cut 5 bases from V and 5 bases from J; bases unmatched to any gene: 3. CDR1 and CDR2 (germline): LGHDT, YNNKEL (reference sequence). The CDR3 is made up of 14 amino acids. CDR3 nucleotides: TGTGCCAGCAGCTCCGGGACAGATAATTCACCCCTCCACTTT. As protein: CASSSGTDNSPLHF.

The rearrangement links TRBV9 to TRBJ1-1; no definite D call. CDR1 is SGDLS and CDR2 is YYNGEE in the germline V gene. V was clipped by 3 bases and J by 4 bases, with 4 bases between them. This CDR3 has 11 residues. CDR3 amino acids: CASSAVTEAFF. CDR3 coding DNA: TGTGCCAGCAGCGCTGTCACTGAAGCTTTCTTT. The complete variable domain, with remaining parts taken from reference TRBV9 and TRBJ1-1, reads DSGVTQTPKHLITATGQRVTLRCSPRSGDLSVYWYQQSLDQGLQFLIQYYNGEERAKGNILERFSAQQFPDLHSELNLSSLELGDSALYFCASSAVTEAFFGQGTRLTVV.

The chain employs TRBV7-9 and TRBJ1-1, with D possibly being TRBD1 (5 bases). CDR3 size: 15 residues. The germline V and J ends were trimmed by 0 bases and 4 bases, with 12 bases remaining between them. Germline V CDR1 and CDR2: SEHNR, FQNEAQ (reference sequence). The chain's CDR3 is CASSLAHWGSTEAFF. For the CDR3, the DNA is TGTGCCAGCAGCTTAGCGCATTGGGGCAGCACTGAAGCTTTCTTT.

The rearrangement uses TRBV7-2 and TRBJ2-2; D is possibly TRBD2 (6 bases). V was pared by 5 bases and J by 4 bases, with 8 bases between. The length of the CDR3 is 13 residues. The germline V gene encodes CDR1 SGHTA and CDR2 FQGNSA. Here the CDR3 DNA reads TGTGCCAGCAGCGCGGGACCCACCGGGGAGCTGTTTTTT. Its protein is CASSAGPTGELFF.

J is TRBJ2-3 and V is TRBV4-3; 7 positions agree with TRBD1. Germline V lookup: CDR1 LGHNA, CDR2 YSLEER. The trim removed 2 bases at V and 2 bases at J, leaving 4 bases unmatched. The CDR3 extends over 15 amino acids. The CDR3 here is CASSQPQGDTDTQYF. The CDR3 bases are TGCGCCAGCAGCCAACCTCAGGGGGACACAGATACGCAGTATTTT.

The chain is built from TRBV7-2 and TRBJ1-2; TRBD1 aligns across 9 bases. Losses at the gene ends were 6 bases for V and 7 bases for J; bases not matched to a gene: 9. The germline V gene encodes CDR1 SGHTA and CDR2 FQGNSA. CDR3 length: 14 residues. The CDR3 sequence: CASSYTGGISGYTF. CDR3 DNA: TGTGCCAGCAGTTATACAGGGGGCATCTCTGGCTACACCTTC. Based on the CDR3 plus reference TRBV7-2 and TRBJ1-2, the full variable domain is GAGVSQSPSNKVTEKGKDVELRCDPISGHTALYWYRQSLGQGLEFLIYFQGNSAPDKSGLPSDRFSAERTGGSVSTLTIQRTQQEDSAVYLCASSYTGGISGYTFGSGTRLTVV.

This sequence joins TRBV27 and TRBJ1-6; no definite D call. The V and J ends lost 2 bases and 6 bases respectively, with 8 bases between them. The CDR3 loop spans 14 amino acids. Germline V gene sequence: CDR1 MNHEY, CDR2 SMNVEV (reference sequence). In DNA, the CDR3 is TGTGCCAGCAGTTTAGGAGGGTTTAATTCACCCCTCCACTTT. Protein sequence: CASSLGGFNSPLHF.

J is TRBJ1-3 and V is TRBV4-2, with TRBD1 matching over 8 bases. With V trimmed by 1 base and J by 3 bases, 8 bases remained unmatched. The length of the CDR3 is 17 residues. Germline loops: CDR1 LGHNA, CDR2 YNFKEQ. The CDR3 region has the DNA TGTGCCAGCAGCCAAGGGCAGGGGGCGAACGGTGGAAACACCATATATTTT. Encoded protein: CASSQGQGANGGNTIYF.

In its sample, this clone was seen a few times. This chain connects TRBV28 to TRBJ2-7; TRBD2 matches 10 bases. The CDR3 contains 18 residues. V lost 0 bases and J lost 6; bases outside the gene matches: 14. Germline V gene lookup returns CDR1 MDHEN and CDR2 SYDVKM. Here the CDR3 DNA reads TGTGCCAGCAGTTTATGGTCTCGAACTAGCGGGATATCATCCGAGCAGTACGTC. Residues: CASSLWSRTSGISSEQYV.

The chain has TRBV11-3 and TRBJ2-1; D gene uncertain. V was shortened by 6 bases and J by 8 bases, with 14 bases between the two germline ends. Germline CDR1 is SGHNT and CDR2 is YENEEA. This CDR3 is built from 13 residues. Here the CDR3 DNA reads TGTGCCAGCAGTCACGATCCTATCTATGAGCAGTTCTTC. This translates into CASSHDPIYEQFF.

This clone occurred once. The CDR3 DNA reads as TGTGCCACTTTGACCGGAGACACTGAAGCTTTCTTT. This translates into CATLTGDTEAFF. V and J are TRBV24-1 and TRBJ1-1; D not resolved. CDR3 length: 12 residues. Germline CDR1 is KGHDR and CDR2 is SFDVKD. The V and J ends lost 10 bases and 3 bases respectively, with 11 bases between them.

The J gene is TRBJ2-5, the V gene TRBV29-1, with TRBD2 matching over 14 bases. CDR1 is SQVTM and CDR2 is ANQGSEA in the germline V gene. V lost 3 bases to trimming and J lost 1 base; unmatched junction nucleotides: 4. CDR3 length: 16 amino acids. The CDR3 sequence is CSVDFGLAGGQETQYF. The CDR3 coding sequence is TGCAGCGTTGATTTCGGACTAGCGGGGGGCCAAGAGACCCAGTACTTC.

V is TRBV4-2 and J is TRBJ1-1, with D unclear. Germline lookup yields CDR1 LGHNA and CDR2 YNFKEQ. The CDR3 spans 15 residues. Trimming left V 1 base short and J 1 base short, with 10 bases between. The CDR3 sequence: CASSQGVGENTEAFF. DNA for the CDR3: TGTGCCAGCAGCCAAGGAGTCGGTGAGAACACTGAAGCTTTCTTT.

The rearrangement links TRBV6-2 or TRBV6-3 to TRBJ1-2, with 10 nucleotides matching TRBD1. The CDR3 extends over 16 amino acids. V was pared by 5 bases and J by 1 base, with 7 bases of the junction left unmatched. The V gene's germline CDR1 is MNHEY and CDR2 SVGEGT. This CDR3 reads CASSLERDRGNYGYTF. The CDR3 DNA reads as TGTGCCAGCAGTCTCGAAAGGGACAGGGGTAACTATGGCTACACCTTC.

The chain recombines TRBV7-2 with TRBJ2-3; 7 positions match TRBD2. After removal of 0 bases from V and 6 bases from J, the junction contained 9 bases not matched to a gene. The CDR3 is 16 amino acids. The germline V gene encodes CDR1 SGHTA and CDR2 FQGNSA. CDR3 loop: CASSLAHSGGLDTQYF. CDR3 coding DNA: TGTGCCAGCAGCTTAGCCCATTCGGGAGGCTTGGATACGCAGTATTTT.

The chain carries TRBV30 and TRBJ1-2; 10 bases align to TRBD1. The CDR3 covers 18 residues. J gave up 7 bases and V 2 bases, and 19 bases lay outside the gene matches. CDR1 is GTSNPN and CDR2 is SVGIG in the germline V gene (reference sequence). CDR3 sequence: CAWSYHQSPGTGAGGYTF. The DNA for the CDR3 is TGTGCCTGGAGTTACCACCAAAGTCCCGGGACAGGGGCCGGTGGCTACACCTTC.

The chain combines TRBV7-3 with TRBJ2-3; TRBD1 is a possible D gene (6 bases). The length of the CDR3 is 16 residues. Germline V gives CDR1 SGHTA, CDR2 FQGTGA. V lost 4 bases and J 2 bases, leaving 16 bases between the germline ends. For the CDR3, the DNA is TGTGCCAGCAGCTCCACAGGGAGAGTGAACACAGATACGCAGTATTTT. Translated, it gives CASSSTGRVNTDTQYF. Supplemented by reference TRBV7-3 and TRBJ2-3, the full variable domain reads GAGVSQTPSNKVTEKGKYVELRCDPISGHTALYWYRQSLGQGPEFLIYFQGTGAADDSGLPNDRFFAVRPEGSVSTLKIQRTERGDSAVYLCASSSTGRVNTDTQYFGPGTRLTVL.

The V call is TRBV28, the J call TRBJ1-1, with D perhaps matching TRBD1 (5 bases). Germline V gives CDR1 MDHEN, CDR2 SYDVKM. This CDR3 contains 17 residues. The V end lost 2 bases, the J end lost 0 bases, and 16 bases lay between the germline ends. The CDR3 DNA reads TGTGCCAGCAGTTTAGTGTGGGCAGGGTATTTGAACACTGAAGCTTTCTTT. The encoded protein is CASSLVWAGYLNTEAFF.

The rearrangement links TRBV9 to TRBJ1-3; 8 bases agree with TRBD1. Per the germline V gene, CDR1 is SGDLS and CDR2 is YYNGEE. The CDR3 sequence is 14 residues long. Germline trimming cut 7 bases from V and 2 bases from J; bases unmatched to any gene: 5. The CDR3: CASSGGEAGNTIYF. Written as DNA, the CDR3 is TGTGCCAGCTCAGGGGGCGAAGCTGGAAACACCATATATTTT.

The chain joins TRBV3-1 (or the pseudogene TRBV3-2) to TRBJ2-7; the match to TRBD2 covers 10 bases. V lost 0 bases and J lost 4; bases outside the gene matches: 15. In germline, CDR1 is LGHDT, CDR2 YNNKEL (reference sequence). CDR3 length: 19 amino acids. The CDR3 DNA sequence: TGTGCCAGCAGCCAAGATTGCCCCTCCTTTAGCGGGGGGACTTACGAGCAGTACTTC. This codes for CASSQDCPSFSGGTYEQYF.

This chain joins TRBV28 and TRBJ1-6; 11 positions match TRBD1. Germline CDR1 is MDHEN and CDR2 is SYDVKM. Unmatched junction bases numbered 12, after V lost 5 bases and J lost 9 bases. The CDR3 runs 17 residues. The CDR3 DNA is TGTGCCAGCAGTCCGCCGGGACAGGGGGTACCAGGTTCACCCCTCCACTTT. Translated: CASSPPGQGVPGSPLHF. Full variable domain (missing parts from reference TRBV28 and TRBJ1-6): DVKVTQSSRYLVKRTGEKVFLECVQDMDHENMFWYRQDPGLGLRLIYFSYDVKMKEKGDIPEGYSVSREKKERFSLILESASTNQTSMYLCASSPPGQGVPGSPLHFGNGTRLTVT.

The chain joins TRBV27 to TRBJ1-1; TRBD1 aligns across 8 bases. Germline V gene sequence: CDR1 MNHEY, CDR2 SMNVEV (reference sequence). CDR3 length: 14 amino acids. After removal of 6 bases from V and 12 bases from J, the junction contained 15 bases not matched to a gene. This CDR3 reads CASSREPQGARTFF. In nucleotides, the CDR3 is TGTGCCAGCAGCCGGGAGCCCCAGGGGGCGCGGACTTTCTTT.

The rearrangement joins TRBV12-3 or TRBV12-4 to TRBJ1-1; no definite D call. V was pared by 5 bases and J by 12 bases, with 13 bases between. This CDR3 region has 11 residues. The CDR3 is CASSGAGRTFF. The CDR3 nucleotides read TGTGCCAGCAGTGGTGCGGGTAGGACTTTCTTT.